This T cell receptor (beta chain) appears in the sequencing data of a study of blood T cell repertoires in COVID-19. About the study: Donors in the United States, Italy and Spain gave samples during acute or convalescent COVID-19. PBMCs, B-cell-depleted T cells, or T cells provided the cDNA or gDNA that made up the material.

Authors' processing steps: Nucleated cell counts were estimated from reference gene primer amplification. The assay was immunoSEQ multiplex PCR, and TCRdb's table has in-frame clones only and misses some. From that table come the V and J calls and clone size; the DNA was used to work out D and trimming. The data hold under 80,000 clones, with around 87% observed a single time. CDR1 is KGHSH, CDR2 LQKENI, per germline. The CDR3 is 15 amino acids. V lost 3 bases to trimming and J lost 6 bases; unmatched junction nucleotides: 3. The receptor was derived from a man in his sixties with acute or convalescent COVID-19. The rearrangement joins TRBV18 to TRBJ2-1; 12 bases are a match to TRBD1. Sequencing was carried out using peripheral blood. The CDR3 sequence is CASSPRDRGLNEQFF. The DNA of the CDR3 is TGTGCCAGCTCACCCCGGGACAGGGGGCTCAATGAGCAGTTCTTC.